Following are 3 T cell receptor beta chains from one sample sequenced in a study of blood T cell repertoires in COVID-19. This table comes from immunoSEQ multiplex PCR, and its TCRdb copy is limited to in-frame clones, with some not included. The sample lists approximately 190,000 clones, 80% to 85% occurring once. The sequencing input was PBMCs or T cells enriched from blood (not recorded which). These receptors all stem from a woman aged 25 to 39 who had been exposed to COVID-19.

The J gene is TRBJ2-5, the V gene TRBV5-1; 10 nucleotides match TRBD2. CDR1 is SGHRS, CDR2 YFSETQ, per germline. The CDR3 sequence is 15 residues long. V dropped 2 bases and J dropped 2; count of bases not matched to a gene: 3. Here the CDR3 reads CASSFQAGGQETQYF. The CDR3 DNA reads TGCGCCAGCAGCTTTCAAGCGGGGGGGCAAGAGACCCAGTACTTC. Complete variable domain (other parts from reference TRBV5-1 and TRBJ2-5): KAGVTQTPRYLIKTRGQQVTLSCSPISGHRSVSWYQQTPGQGLQFLFEYFSETQRNKGNFPGRFSGRQFSNSRSEMNVSTLELGDSALYLCASSFQAGGQETQYFGPGTRLLVL.

The gene calls are TRBV11-2 and TRBJ2-7, with D perhaps matching TRBD2 (6 bases). V was shortened by 4 bases and J by 7 bases, with 14 bases between the two germline ends. The CDR3 covers 13 residues. Germline V CDR1 and CDR2: SGHAT, FQNNGV. CDR3 DNA: TGTGCCAGCAGCTCAACGGGGGTAGGGGAGCAGTACTTC. It specifies CASSSTGVGEQYF.

This clone was seen once. The rearrangement uses TRBV7-2 and TRBJ2-1, with 7 bases matching TRBD1. Germline CDR1 SGHTA, CDR2 FQGNSA. Losses at the gene ends were 8 bases for V and 3 bases for J; bases not matched to a gene: 4. The CDR3 length is 13 residues. The CDR3: CASRDSNYNEQFF. CDR3 bases: TGTGCCAGCCGGGACAGTAACTACAATGAGCAGTTCTTC.